Given below is one T cell receptor (beta chain) in context. The target of this receptor is not known. Per-base qualities were not stored, and no clone one base away is much larger. A patient counted as having stable Graves' hyperthyroidism if no progression to ophthalmopathy occurred over 18 months of follow-up. The hyperthyroidism patients were between 18 and 65 years old and newly diagnosed, with a disease duration of less than 2 months. Patients with uncontrolled infections, other autoimmune diseases, pregnancy or lactation were excluded. Diagnoses relied on clinical symptoms, serum thyroxine and TRAb, thyroid ultrasound and orbital computed tomography. PBMCs were separated from 7.5 to 10 ml of fresh peripheral blood using Ficoll-Paque density gradient centrifugation. Trizol reagent was used to extract total RNA, and RNA quality was then checked on an Agilent 2100 Bioanalyzer. TCR beta CDR3 regions were amplified from RNA transcripts. A first-round RT-PCR of the TCR CDR3 used the HTBI primer set with the Qiagen OneStep RT-PCR kit. Libraries were constructed in a second round of multiplex PCR, after which size selection and purification were carried out. The libraries were sequenced on an Illumina HiSeq2000 using paired-end 100 bp reads. In the authors' own workflow: Raw data were processed with SOAPnuke, discarding reads with adapters, uncalled bases, mean Phred below 15, or no exact constant-primer or identifier match. High-quality paired reads were merged with COPE v1.2.5, and unique nucleotide sequences were defined as clonotypes. MiTCR v1.1 was used to align clonotypes to the IMGT TRBV, TRBD and TRBJ reference segments. Analysis was restricted to V-J combinations with a frequency above 0.0001, which covered approximately 99% of repertoires. The TCS score was defined as the ratio of F50 (clonal expansion) to E x V (chaos), calculated using BLOSUM62-based TCRdist between CDR3 peptides within each V-J. Welch's t-statistics and random forest reduced 514 V-J features to 13, which were used in a naive Bayes classifier (R e1071). TCRdb reran the public reads through fastp at Q25 and MiXCR, keeping productive beta chains. When rows share a CDR3 protein, they turn into one entry using the most common DNA and genes. The V and J calls come from TCRdb's annotation, not from the publication. The sample includes some 760,000 distinct CDR3 sequences, with approximately 14% observed a single time. The ten largest clones take up around 9.6% of the sample.

The data were taken from a study of T cells in Graves' hyperthyroidism and ophthalmopathy (dated by TCRdb to between 2019 and 2020). About the investigation overall: Peripheral blood samples were taken at initial diagnosis, before any treatment was given. To identify TCR V-J signatures that set the groups apart, the researchers used a discovery cohort of approximately 98 patients, made up of under 50 with Graves' ophthalmopathy and 57 with stable Graves' hyperthyroidism. Prospective prediction of ophthalmopathy was tested in an independent validation cohort of some 19 hyperthyroidism patients and 15 to 17 patients who later progressed to ophthalmopathy. The roughly 90 discovery patients were divided at random into training and test sets in a 7:3 ratio. After sampling, hyperthyroidism patients received methimazole starting at 30 mg daily, and ophthalmopathy patients received high-dose intravenous methylprednisolone. In about 6 Graves' hyperthyroidism patients, the study also compared T-cell repertoires from thyroid tissue with T-cell repertoires from blood. The paper describes TCR Vbeta CDR3 sequencing of around 140 peripheral blood samples, made up of around 41 ophthalmopathy patients, around 73 hyperthyroidism patients and 17 progressor patients. Paper-wide results and their limitations: In validation, the model predicted progression to ophthalmopathy a median of approximately 6.3 months before onset, with about 70% sensitivity and almost 75% specificity. Blood samples also contained most of the expanded thyroid clonotypes (frequency above 0.001), which suggests that blood repertoires may reflect thyroid immune responses. No statistical method was used to set the sample size in advance, and investigators knew the group allocation. A model built on a 13 V-J signature distinguished ophthalmopathy from stable hyperthyroidism, reaching 85% to 90% sensitivity and approximately 81% specificity in cross-validation and 80%/75% in testing.

V and J are trimmed by 10 bases and 3 bases, and the gene matches miss 5 bases of the junction. The germline V gene gives CDR1 as MGHRA and CDR2 as YSYEKL. From the cysteine through the phenylalanine, the CDR3 covers 13 amino acids. The DNA shown is the 39-base CDR3, in frame from base 1. The sequenced sample consisted of blood. The rearranged segments are TRBV4-1 and TRBJ1-4; 7 junctional bases match TRBD1. The clonotype was recovered from a woman aged 18-29 years with Graves' hyperthyroidism. The DNA sequence is TGCGCCACCAACAGGGGTGCTAATGAAAAACTGTTTTTT. This sequence encodes CATNRGANEKLFF.